This TCR beta chain was found in a study of T cell responses to AZD1222 COVID-19 vaccine. Overall study results and limits: When two AZD1222 doses had been given, Spike-specific TCR breadth and depth rose.

TCRdb keeps only in-frame clones here, not all; method: immunoSEQ multiplex PCR. The data hold some 120,000 clones, with about nine tenths observed a single time. The CDR3 covers 13 residues. The germline V and J ends were trimmed by 2 bases and 5 bases, with 8 bases remaining between them. Germline loops: CDR1 SGHNT, CDR2 YYREEE (reference sequence). This clone was seen only once. Its antigen remains unidentified. The sequence was collected from an adult in good health. V gene TRBV5-4 combines with J gene TRBJ1-5; TRBD1 is a possible D gene (6 bases). Sequences were derived from peripheral blood, sampled on day 0 of AZD1222 vaccination. For the CDR3, the DNA is TGTGCCAGCAGCTTAGGGGGAGATCAGCCCCAGCATTTT. It codes for CASSLGGDQPQHF.